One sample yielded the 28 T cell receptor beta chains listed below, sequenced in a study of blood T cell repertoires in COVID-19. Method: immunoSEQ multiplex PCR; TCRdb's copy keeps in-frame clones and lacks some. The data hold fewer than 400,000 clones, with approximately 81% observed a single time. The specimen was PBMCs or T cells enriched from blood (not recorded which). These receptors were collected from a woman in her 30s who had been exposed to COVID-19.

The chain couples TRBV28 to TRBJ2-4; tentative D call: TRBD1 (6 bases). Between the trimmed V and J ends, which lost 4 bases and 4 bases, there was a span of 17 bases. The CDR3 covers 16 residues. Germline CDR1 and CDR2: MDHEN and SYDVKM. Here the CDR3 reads CASSSGGIGAKNIQYF. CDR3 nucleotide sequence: TGTGCCAGCAGTTCTGGGGGCATAGGGGCAAAAAACATTCAGTACTTC.

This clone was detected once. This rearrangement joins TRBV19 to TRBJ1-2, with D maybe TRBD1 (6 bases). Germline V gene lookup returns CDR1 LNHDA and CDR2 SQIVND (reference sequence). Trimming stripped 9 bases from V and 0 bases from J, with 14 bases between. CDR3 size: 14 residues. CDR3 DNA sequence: TGTGCCAGCGAGCCTACAGGGACTAACTATGGCTACACCTTC. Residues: CASEPTGTNYGYTF.

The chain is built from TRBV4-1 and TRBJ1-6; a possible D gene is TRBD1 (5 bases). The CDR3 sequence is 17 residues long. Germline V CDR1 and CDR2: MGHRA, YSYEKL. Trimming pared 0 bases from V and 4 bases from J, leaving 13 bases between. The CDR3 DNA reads TGCGCCAGCAGCCAAGAAAGGGGAATTGGGTATAATTCACCCCTCCACTTT. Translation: CASSQERGIGYNSPLHF.

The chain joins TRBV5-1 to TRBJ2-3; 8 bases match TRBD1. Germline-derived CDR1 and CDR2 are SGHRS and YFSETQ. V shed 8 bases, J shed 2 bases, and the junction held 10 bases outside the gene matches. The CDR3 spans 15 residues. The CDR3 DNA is TGCGCCAGTAAAAGACAGGGGTCTCTCACAGATACGCAGTATTTT. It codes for CASKRQGSLTDTQYF. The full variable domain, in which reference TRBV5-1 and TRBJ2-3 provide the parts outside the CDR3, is KAGVTQTPRYLIKTRGQQVTLSCSPISGHRSVSWYQQTPGQGLQFLFEYFSETQRNKGNFPGRFSGRQFSNSRSEMNVSTLELGDSALYLCASKRQGSLTDTQYFGPGTRLTVL.

The DNA of the CDR3 is TGTGCCAGCAGTTCCCCCCGATGGAGGGGCCTTTTCAATGAGCAGTTCTTC. This translates into CASSSPRWRGLFNEQFF. The rearrangement links TRBV27 to TRBJ2-1; D is possibly TRBD2 (6 bases). Trimming cost V 4 bases and J 6 bases, with 22 bases left between them. Germline values: CDR1 MNHEY, CDR2 SMNVEV (reference sequence). CDR3 length equals 17 residues.

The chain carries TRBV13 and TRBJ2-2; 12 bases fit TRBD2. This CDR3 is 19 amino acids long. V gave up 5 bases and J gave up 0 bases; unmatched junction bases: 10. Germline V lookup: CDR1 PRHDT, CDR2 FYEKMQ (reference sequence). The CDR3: CASSRKTSGGLANTGELFF. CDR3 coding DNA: TGTGCCAGCAGCCGCAAGACTAGCGGGGGACTCGCGAACACCGGGGAGCTGTTTTTT.

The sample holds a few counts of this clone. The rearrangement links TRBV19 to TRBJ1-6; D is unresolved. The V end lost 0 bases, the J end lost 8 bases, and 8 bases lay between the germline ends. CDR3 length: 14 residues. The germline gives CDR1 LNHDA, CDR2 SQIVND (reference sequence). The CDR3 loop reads CASSIEAVYSPLHF. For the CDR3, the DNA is TGTGCCAGTAGTATAGAGGCCGTTTATTCACCCCTCCACTTT.

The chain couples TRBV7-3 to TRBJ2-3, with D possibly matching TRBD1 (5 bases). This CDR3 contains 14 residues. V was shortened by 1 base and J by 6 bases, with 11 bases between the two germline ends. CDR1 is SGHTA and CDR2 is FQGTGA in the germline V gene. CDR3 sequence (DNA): TGTGCCAGCAGCTTAAGTGGGGCTGGGGATACGCAGTATTTT. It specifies CASSLSGAGDTQYF.

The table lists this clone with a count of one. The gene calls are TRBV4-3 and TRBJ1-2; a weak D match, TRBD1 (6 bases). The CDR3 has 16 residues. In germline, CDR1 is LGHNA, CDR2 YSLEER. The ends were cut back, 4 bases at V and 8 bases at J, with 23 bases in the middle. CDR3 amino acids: CASSRVARSTTGGYTF. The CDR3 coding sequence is TGCGCCAGCAGCCGAGTTGCCCGGAGTACTACAGGGGGCTACACCTTC.

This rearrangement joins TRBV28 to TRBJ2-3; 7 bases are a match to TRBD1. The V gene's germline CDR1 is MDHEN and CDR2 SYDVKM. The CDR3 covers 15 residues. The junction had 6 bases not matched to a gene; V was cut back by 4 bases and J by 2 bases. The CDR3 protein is CASSSGQEYTDTQYF. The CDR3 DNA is TGTGCCAGCAGTTCCGGACAGGAGTACACAGATACGCAGTATTTT.

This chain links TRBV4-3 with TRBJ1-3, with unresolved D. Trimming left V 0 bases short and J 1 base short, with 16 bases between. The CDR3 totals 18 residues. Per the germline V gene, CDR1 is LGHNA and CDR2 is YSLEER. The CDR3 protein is CASSQDGTESSSGNTIYF. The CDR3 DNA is TGCGCCAGCAGCCAAGATGGAACAGAATCCTCTTCTGGAAACACCATATATTTT.

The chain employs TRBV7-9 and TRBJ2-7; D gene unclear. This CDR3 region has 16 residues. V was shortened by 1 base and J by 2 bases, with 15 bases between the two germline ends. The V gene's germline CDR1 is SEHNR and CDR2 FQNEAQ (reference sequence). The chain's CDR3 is CASSLDDSYVPYEQYF. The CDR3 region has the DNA TGTGCCAGCAGCTTAGATGACTCATACGTCCCCTACGAGCAGTACTTC.

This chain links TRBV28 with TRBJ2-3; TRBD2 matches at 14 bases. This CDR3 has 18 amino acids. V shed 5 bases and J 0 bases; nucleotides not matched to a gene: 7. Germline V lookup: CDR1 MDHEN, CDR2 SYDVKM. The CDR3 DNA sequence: TGTGCCAGCAGTGGACTAGCGGGAGGAGGACTAAGCACAGATACGCAGTATTTT. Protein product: CASSGLAGGGLSTDTQYF.

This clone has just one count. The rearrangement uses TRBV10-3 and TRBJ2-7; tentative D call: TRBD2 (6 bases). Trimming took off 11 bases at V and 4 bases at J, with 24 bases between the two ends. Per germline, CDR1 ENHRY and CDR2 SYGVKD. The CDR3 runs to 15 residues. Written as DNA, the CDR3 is TGTGCCTCCAAGGAGGGCCTAGCGAACACTTACGAGCAGTACTTC. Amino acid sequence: CASKEGLANTYEQYF.

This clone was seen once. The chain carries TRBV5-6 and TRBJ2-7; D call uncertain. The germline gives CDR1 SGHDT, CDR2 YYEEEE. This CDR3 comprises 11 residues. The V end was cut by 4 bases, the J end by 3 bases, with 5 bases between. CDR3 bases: TGTGCCAGCAGCCTCTTCTACGAGCAGTACTTC. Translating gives CASSLFYEQYF.

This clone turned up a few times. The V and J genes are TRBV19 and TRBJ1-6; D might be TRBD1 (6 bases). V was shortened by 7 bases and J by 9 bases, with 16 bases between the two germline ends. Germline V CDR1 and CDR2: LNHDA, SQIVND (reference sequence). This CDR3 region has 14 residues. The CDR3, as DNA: TGTGCCAGTACCTCGTCAGGGGTCGCTTCACCCCTCCACTTT. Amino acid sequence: CASTSSGVASPLHF.

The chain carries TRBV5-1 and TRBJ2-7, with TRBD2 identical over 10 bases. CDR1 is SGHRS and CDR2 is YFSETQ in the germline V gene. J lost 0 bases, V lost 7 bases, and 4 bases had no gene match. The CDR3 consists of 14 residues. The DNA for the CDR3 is TGCGCCAGCGGACCTAGCGGGAGCTCCTACGAGCAGTACTTC. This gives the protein CASGPSGSSYEQYF.

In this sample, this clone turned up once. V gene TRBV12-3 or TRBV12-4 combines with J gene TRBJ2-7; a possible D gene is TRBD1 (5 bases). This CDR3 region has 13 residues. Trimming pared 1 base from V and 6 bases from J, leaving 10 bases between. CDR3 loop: CASSLETVSEQYF. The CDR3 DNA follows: TGTGCCAGCAGTTTAGAGACAGTGAGCGAGCAGTACTTC.

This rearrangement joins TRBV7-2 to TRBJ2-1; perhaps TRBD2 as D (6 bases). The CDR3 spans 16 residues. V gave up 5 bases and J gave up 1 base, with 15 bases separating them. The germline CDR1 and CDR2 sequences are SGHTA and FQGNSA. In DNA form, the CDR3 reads TGTGCCAGCAGCCCAAGCGGGTCTAGGTCCTACAATGAGCAGTTCTTC. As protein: CASSPSGSRSYNEQFF. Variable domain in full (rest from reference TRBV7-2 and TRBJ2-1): GAGVSQSPSNKVTEKGKDVELRCDPISGHTALYWYRQSLGQGLEFLIYFQGNSAPDKSGLPSDRFSAERTGGSVSTLTIQRTQQEDSAVYLCASSPSGSRSYNEQFFGPGTRLTVL.

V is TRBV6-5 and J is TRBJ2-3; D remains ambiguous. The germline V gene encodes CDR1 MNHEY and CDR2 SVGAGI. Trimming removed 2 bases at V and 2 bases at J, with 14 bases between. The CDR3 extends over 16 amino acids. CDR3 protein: CASSYTGGSDTDTQYF. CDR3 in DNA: TGTGCCAGCAGTTACACGGGTGGATCGGACACAGATACGCAGTATTTT.

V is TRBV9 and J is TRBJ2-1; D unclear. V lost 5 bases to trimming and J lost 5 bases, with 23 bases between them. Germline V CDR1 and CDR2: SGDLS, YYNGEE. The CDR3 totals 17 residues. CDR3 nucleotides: TGTGCCAGCAGGTTCCCCACTACCCCGGTAGAAGACAATGAGCAGTTCTTC. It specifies CASRFPTTPVEDNEQFF.

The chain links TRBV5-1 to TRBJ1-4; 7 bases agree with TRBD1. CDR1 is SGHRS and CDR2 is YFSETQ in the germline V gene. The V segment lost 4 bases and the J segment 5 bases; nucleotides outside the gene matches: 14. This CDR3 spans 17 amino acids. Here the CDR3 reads CASSPDKGGMGNEKLFF. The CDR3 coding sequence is TGCGCCAGCAGCCCTGATAAAGGGGGCATGGGGAATGAAAAACTGTTTTTT.

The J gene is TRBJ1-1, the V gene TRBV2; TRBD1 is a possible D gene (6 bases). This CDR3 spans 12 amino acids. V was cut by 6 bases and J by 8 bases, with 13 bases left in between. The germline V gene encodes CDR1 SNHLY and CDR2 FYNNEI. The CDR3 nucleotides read TGTGCCAGCAGGAGCAGGGGATCAGAAGCTTTCTTT. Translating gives CASRSRGSEAFF.

The CDR3 region is CASSLGRAGTGELFF. DNA of the CDR3: TGTGCCAGCAGTCTCGGGAGGGCCGGCACCGGGGAGCTGTTTTTT. This chain uses TRBV6-5 with TRBJ2-2; 8 nucleotides align to TRBD2. The CDR3 consists of 15 residues. The germline CDR1 and CDR2 sequences are MNHEY and SVGAGI. Trimming took 5 bases from V and 4 from J; bases not matched to a gene: 6.

This chain's CDR3 is CASSPPGAGGRDSETQYF. The DNA of the CDR3 is TGTGCCAGCTCACCCCCCGGGGCGGGGGGGCGTGACTCGGAGACCCAGTACTTC. This chain connects TRBV18 to TRBJ2-5, with 9 bases fitting TRBD2. The CDR3 runs 18 residues. Germline CDR1 KGHSH, CDR2 LQKENI. V was clipped by 3 bases and J by 5 bases; unmatched bases: 16.

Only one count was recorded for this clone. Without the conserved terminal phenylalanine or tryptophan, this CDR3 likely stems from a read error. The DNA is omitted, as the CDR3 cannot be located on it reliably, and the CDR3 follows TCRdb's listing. This chain's CDR3 is CASSDGAGGRLFKT. V gene TRBV6-1 combines with J gene TRBJ2-7; the table names TRBD2, a call not compared with the DNA. Counting both end residues, the CDR3 totals 14 amino acids. Germline CDR1 reads MNHNS; CDR2 reads SASEGT.

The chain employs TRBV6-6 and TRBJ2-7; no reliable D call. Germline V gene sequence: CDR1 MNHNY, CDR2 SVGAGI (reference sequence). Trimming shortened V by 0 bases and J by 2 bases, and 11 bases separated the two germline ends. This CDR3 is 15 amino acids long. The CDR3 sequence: CASSYSAQITYEQYF. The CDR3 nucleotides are TGTGCCAGCAGTTACTCCGCACAGATCACCTACGAGCAGTACTTC.

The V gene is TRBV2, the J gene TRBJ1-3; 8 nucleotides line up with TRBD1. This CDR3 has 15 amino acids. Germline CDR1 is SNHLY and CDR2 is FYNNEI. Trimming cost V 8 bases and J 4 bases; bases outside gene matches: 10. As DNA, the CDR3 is TGTGCCAGCGGTCGAGGACAGGGTACGGGAAACACCATATATTTT. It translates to CASGRGQGTGNTIYF.